The clone carrying this T cell receptor (beta chain) was recorded a few times. Its antigen remains unknown. The sample originates from a study of vaccination effects on CD4 cells after COVID-19. After less than 11 days in culture, the CD4+ T cells were isolated. V lost 3 bases and J lost 7, with 15 bases in between. The germline gives CDR1 KGHSH, CDR2 LQKENI. This CDR3 is 14 amino acids long. Data came from immunoSEQ multiplex PCR; TCRdb stores just in-frame clones and leaves some out. The sample holds 45,000 to 50,000 clones; about 78% are singletons and the top ten take 12%. This receptor was identified in a human donor who had a prior SARS-CoV-2 infection. The chain uses TRBV18 and TRBJ1-1; D unresolved. Sequenced material: CD4+ T cells from PBMCs cultured without peptide, taken before COVID-19 vaccination. In nucleotides, the CDR3 is TGTGCCAGCTCACCTCCCGCGAACAGATTTGAAGCTTTCTTT. It translates to CASSPPANRFEAFF.